The 21 T cell receptor beta chains reported below all come from one sample, sequenced in a study of cytomegalovirus exposure and HLA in healthy donors. PCR amplification relied on 60 Vbeta primers (plus 13 Jbeta primers). Sequenced by immunoSEQ multiplex PCR; TCRdb stores in-frame clones only, minus some. The sample includes approximately 97,000 clones, roughly four fifths of them seen just once. What was sequenced was PBMCs. The receptors here all came from a man in his forties in good health and CMV-seronegative.

The chain employs TRBV6-6 and TRBJ1-6; D is perhaps TRBD1 (5 bases). CDR3 length equals 13 residues. Germline CDR1 and CDR2: MNHNY and SVGAGI (reference sequence). The V gene lost 6 bases and the J gene lost 6 bases, with 9 bases spanning the gap. In DNA form, the CDR3 reads TGTGCCAGCAGACCTGACAGTAATTCACCCCTCCACTTT. This encodes CASRPDSNSPLHF.

This clone was counted a few times. This chain joins TRBV19 and TRBJ1-4; no reliable D call. Germline lookup yields CDR1 LNHDA and CDR2 SQIVND (reference sequence). V was trimmed by 6 bases and J by 2 bases, leaving 7 bases between them. The CDR3 is 13 amino acids. This CDR3 is CASRGGTNEKLFF. DNA for the CDR3: TGTGCCAGTAGGGGAGGGACTAATGAAAAACTGTTTTTT.

V gene TRBV9 combines with J gene TRBJ2-7; TRBD1 matches at 8 bases. The germline gives CDR1 SGDLS, CDR2 YYNGEE. V lost 3 bases to trimming and J lost 13 bases; unmatched junction nucleotides: 12. This CDR3 comprises 13 residues. The CDR3 DNA reads TGTGCCAGCAGCGCCTACCCGGACAGGGAGGCATACTTC. This encodes CASSAYPDREAYF.

This chain joins TRBV20-1 and TRBJ1-1; D is perhaps TRBD1 (6 bases). Germline V gene sequence: CDR1 DFQATT, CDR2 SNEGSKA (reference sequence). The CDR3 has 11 residues. Trimming shortened V by 7 bases and J by 6 bases, and 12 bases separated the two germline ends. CDR3 residues: CSGHRAAEAFF. In DNA form, the CDR3 reads TGCAGTGGACACAGGGCTGCTGAAGCTTTCTTT.

The chain employs TRBV2 and TRBJ1-4; D call uncertain. This CDR3 region has 13 residues. Trimming shortened V by 7 bases and J by 3 bases, and 9 bases separated the two germline ends. CDR1 is SNHLY, CDR2 FYNNEI, per germline. This chain's CDR3 is CASTLVSNEKLFF. As DNA, the CDR3 is TGTGCCAGCACACTGGTTTCTAATGAAAAACTGTTTTTT.

The chain is built from TRBV4-1 and TRBJ1-3; tentatively, D is TRBD1 (5 bases). CDR1 and CDR2 (germline): MGHRA, YSYEKL. Trimming pared 3 bases from V and 0 bases from J, leaving 9 bases between. This CDR3 has 15 amino acids. The CDR3 here is CASSQGHSSGNTIYF. The CDR3 DNA sequence: TGCGCCAGCAGCCAGGGGCATAGCTCTGGAAACACCATATATTTT.

Only a few counts were recorded for this clone. The V gene is TRBV9, the J gene TRBJ1-1; 9 bases map to TRBD1. The trim removed 4 bases at V and 5 bases at J, leaving 6 bases unmatched. CDR3 length: 14 amino acids. Per the germline V gene, CDR1 is SGDLS and CDR2 is YYNGEE. CDR3: CASSILGTGTEAFF. CDR3 DNA: TGTGCCAGCAGCATCCTAGGGACAGGGACTGAAGCTTTCTTT.

V gene TRBV5-1 combines with J gene TRBJ2-1, with 9 bases identical to TRBD1. Trimming took 2 bases from V and 7 from J; bases not matched to a gene: 7. This CDR3 contains 15 residues. The germline gives CDR1 SGHRS, CDR2 YFSETQ. The CDR3 spells CASSFGTGNVNEQFF. As DNA, the CDR3 is TGCGCCAGCAGCTTCGGGACAGGGAACGTAAATGAGCAGTTCTTC.

The chain links TRBV28 to TRBJ2-5, with a possible D match to TRBD2 (6 bases). The V end lost 5 bases, the J end lost 5 bases, and 15 bases lay between the germline ends. CDR1 MDHEN and CDR2 SYDVKM come from the germline V gene. This CDR3 contains 14 residues. The CDR3 is CASSIRDSGETQYF. The CDR3 DNA sequence: TGTGCCAGCAGTATCCGGGACTCGGGGGAGACCCAGTACTTC. Full variable domain (remainder filled in from reference TRBV28 and TRBJ2-5): DVKVTQSSRYLVKRTGEKVFLECVQDMDHENMFWYRQDPGLGLRLIYFSYDVKMKEKGDIPEGYSVSREKKERFSLILESASTNQTSMYLCASSIRDSGETQYFGPGTRLLVL.

Here the CDR3 DNA reads TGCGCCAGCAGCTTGACAGGAGCCTTCCAAGAGACCCAGTACTTC. This translates into CASSLTGAFQETQYF. The rearrangement joins TRBV5-1 to TRBJ2-5; D is possibly TRBD1 (5 bases). This CDR3 has 15 amino acids. CDR1 and CDR2 (germline): SGHRS, YFSETQ. Between the trimmed V and J ends, which lost 1 base and 1 base, there was a span of 11 bases.

J is TRBJ1-2 and V is TRBV25-1; D is possibly TRBD1 (5 bases). The length of the CDR3 is 13 residues. CDR1 and CDR2 from the germline V gene are MGHDK and SYGVNS. V lost 1 base and J 7 bases, leaving 10 bases between the germline ends. For the CDR3, the DNA is TGTGCCAGCAGTGAATCTGGGGCGATTGGCTACACCTTC. Translation: CASSESGAIGYTF.

A single count supports this clone. The chain carries TRBV29-1 and TRBJ2-7, with D maybe TRBD2 (5 bases). The CDR3 loop spans 14 amino acids. Trimming removed 6 bases from V and 2 bases from J, with 17 bases in between. The germline CDR1 and CDR2 sequences are SQVTM and ANQGSEA. The CDR3 DNA follows: TGCAGCGTCGAATGGACTGACCGCCCCTACGAGCAGTACTTC. This sequence encodes CSVEWTDRPYEQYF.

The chain employs TRBV6-5 and TRBJ1-2; 9 bases map to TRBD1. Germline CDR1 MNHEY, CDR2 SVGAGI. The length of the CDR3 is 12 residues. V lost 10 bases and J lost 8; bases outside the gene matches: 8. For the CDR3, the DNA is TGTGCCAACTGGGACAGGGTGAGGGGCTACACCTTC. It specifies CANWDRVRGYTF.

This rearrangement joins TRBV5-1 to TRBJ1-6; D may be TRBD1 (6 bases). The length of the CDR3 is 20 residues. Germline CDR1 is SGHRS and CDR2 is YFSETQ. Trimming pared 1 base from V and 3 bases from J, leaving 23 bases between. The CDR3: CASSLSGRGPSLFYNSPLHF. CDR3 DNA sequence: TGCGCCAGCAGCTTGTCGGGCAGGGGCCCATCCCTCTTCTATAATTCACCCCTCCACTTT.

This chain uses TRBV27 with TRBJ1-1; TRBD1 might be the D (5 bases). Looked up from germline, CDR1 is MNHEY and CDR2 is SMNVEV (reference sequence). The CDR3 totals 13 residues. The V end was cut by 3 bases, the J end by 6 bases, with 11 bases between. The CDR3 nucleotides are TGTGCCAGCAGTTTTGCAGGGTACTCTGAAGCTTTCTTT. Translating it yields CASSFAGYSEAFF.

The chain's CDR3 is CASSLTGAPAWGYEQYF. CDR3 in DNA: TGTGCCAGCAGCCTGACAGGGGCGCCGGCTTGGGGTTACGAGCAGTACTTC. The J gene is TRBJ2-7, the V gene TRBV7-9; 8 bases match TRBD1. The CDR3 runs to 17 residues. With V trimmed by 5 bases and J by 4 bases, 16 bases remained unmatched. Germline assignment: CDR1 SEHNR and CDR2 FQNEAQ (reference sequence).

The CDR3 loop is CASSLLDRPYEQYF. For the CDR3, the DNA is TGTGCCAGCAGCCTACTTGACAGGCCCTACGAGCAGTACTTC. The genes are TRBV5-8 and TRBJ2-7, with a possible D match to TRBD1 (6 bases). The CDR3 extends over 14 amino acids. V was trimmed by 4 bases and J by 2 bases, leaving 13 bases between them. CDR1 SGHTS and CDR2 YDEGEE come from the germline V gene.

The chain combines TRBV7-9 with TRBJ2-3, with D unclear. The length of the CDR3 is 13 residues. Trimming shortened V by 3 bases and J by 4 bases, and 8 bases separated the two germline ends. In germline, CDR1 is SEHNR, CDR2 FQNEAQ (reference sequence). The CDR3 bases are TGTGCCAGCAGCTTTTACAGATCAGATACGCAGTATTTT. It codes for CASSFYRSDTQYF.

V and J are TRBV10-3 and TRBJ1-1; the D gene is possibly TRBD1 (5 bases). Trimming shortened V by 2 bases and J by 2 bases, and 18 bases separated the two germline ends. Germline-derived CDR1 and CDR2 are ENHRY and SYGVKD. The CDR3 sequence is 17 residues long. The CDR3 reads CAISEMRRGGYNTEAFF. CDR3 nucleotides: TGTGCCATCAGTGAGATGCGGCGGGGGGGTTACAACACTGAAGCTTTCTTT.

The chain uses TRBV7-9 and TRBJ2-5; TRBD1 might be the D (6 bases). The CDR3 spans 16 residues. The V gene's germline CDR1 is SEHNR and CDR2 FQNEAQ (reference sequence). The V end was cut by 3 bases, the J end by 4 bases, with 18 bases between. The CDR3 region is CASSFTPGAGVETQYF. In DNA, the CDR3 is TGTGCCAGCAGCTTTACCCCAGGGGCTGGGGTAGAGACCCAGTACTTC.

In its sample, this clone was seen once. This chain joins TRBV19 and TRBJ2-3; no reliable D call. V was clipped by 3 bases and J by 2 bases, with 6 bases between them. The CDR3 is 13 residues long. Germline V CDR1 and CDR2: LNHDA, SQIVND (reference sequence). The CDR3 nucleotides are TGTGCCAGTAGTATCCAGGTCACAGATACGCAGTATTTT. This sequence encodes CASSIQVTDTQYF.